Sequencing of this TCR beta chain was carried out in a study of blood T cell repertoires in COVID-19. Germline V gives CDR1 SGHRS, CDR2 YFSETQ. This CDR3 is 15 amino acids long. V lost 0 bases and J 5 bases, leaving 14 bases between the germline ends. Libraries were prepared by immunoSEQ multiplex PCR; TCRdb keeps only in-frame clonotypes and omits some of them. There are roughly 40,000 clones in the sample; 80% to 90% occur only once, and about 6.1% lies in the top ten. The chain joins TRBV5-1 to TRBJ1-1, with D perhaps matching TRBD1 (5 bases). Sequencing was carried out using peripheral blood. The source is a human donor in a cohort sampled during active COVID-19. CDR3: CASSLEGKGGTEAFF. The CDR3 DNA sequence: TGCGCCAGCAGCTTGGAGGGGAAGGGAGGAACTGAAGCTTTCTTT.